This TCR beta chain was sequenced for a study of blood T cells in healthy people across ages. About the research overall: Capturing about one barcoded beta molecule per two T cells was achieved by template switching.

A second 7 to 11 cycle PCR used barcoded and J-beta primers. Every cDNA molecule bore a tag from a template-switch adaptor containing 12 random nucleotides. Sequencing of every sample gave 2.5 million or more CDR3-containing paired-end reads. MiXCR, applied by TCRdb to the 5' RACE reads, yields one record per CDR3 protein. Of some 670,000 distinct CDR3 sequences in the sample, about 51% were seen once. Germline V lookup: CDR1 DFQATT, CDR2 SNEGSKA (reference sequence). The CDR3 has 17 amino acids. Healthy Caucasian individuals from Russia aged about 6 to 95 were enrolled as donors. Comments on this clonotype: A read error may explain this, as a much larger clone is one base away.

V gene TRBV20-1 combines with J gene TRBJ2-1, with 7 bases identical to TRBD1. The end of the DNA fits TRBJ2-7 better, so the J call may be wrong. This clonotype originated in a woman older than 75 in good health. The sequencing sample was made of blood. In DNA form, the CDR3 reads TGCAGTGCTAGAAATGAGGACAGGAGACAATGGAGTAATGAGCAGTACTTC. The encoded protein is CSARNEDRRQWSNEQYF.